This TCR beta chain was sequenced in a study of Graves' ophthalmopathy and Graves' hyperthyroidism. The study amplified TCR beta CDR3 regions using RNA transcripts. Following a first-round RT-PCR that used HTBI primers, a second-round multiplex PCR was carried out. Each CDR3 protein gets one entry after TCRdb re-called the multiplex PCR reads with MiXCR. The table lists about 620,000 distinct CDR3 sequences, about 20% of them singletons. Whole-study results and caveats: Both an approximately 70% sensitivity and an approximately 72% specificity characterized the model's predictions of ophthalmopathy progression.

This clonotype has a count of ten or more. As yet, its antigen is unknown. This receptor was obtained from a woman between 18 and 29 years old with stable Graves' hyperthyroidism. Some clones in this sample may be carry-over from other donors' samples. Sequencing input: peripheral blood.

The CDR3 DNA sequence: TGTGCCAGCACCCCCACTAGCGGACCTTCCTACGAGCAGTACTTC. Its protein product is CASTPTSGPSYEQYF. The chain combines TRBV6-2 or TRBV6-3 with TRBJ2-7, with 8 bases identical to TRBD2. Germline V gene sequence: CDR1 MNHEY, CDR2 SVGEGT. The length of the CDR3 is 15 residues. The trim removed 7 bases at V and 1 base at J, leaving 9 bases unmatched.